Listed below are T cell receptor beta chains from one sample, sequenced in a study of OX40 agonist ivuxolimab in advanced cancers. TCRdb's copy holds only in-frame clones and misses some; the assay was immunoSEQ multiplex PCR. The sample records approximately 70,000 clones, approximately 85% being singletons. This specimen was CD4+ or CD8+ T cells sorted from blood, taken in a trial of the OX40 agonist ivuxolimab. All receptors come from an adult with an advanced solid tumor such as melanoma, head and neck, liver or kidney cancer. Both conserved end residues are part of each CDR3. D genes are given only for firm matches. Expanded clones get a size class; other rows say once, few or many, or leave the size out.

j_call clone_size d_call v_call cdr3_aa cdr3_nt
TRBJ2-3 NA TRBD2 TRBV14 CASSPTPSGSFADTQYF TGTGCCAGCAGCCCTACCCCTAGCGGGAGTTTCGCAGATACGCAGTATTTT
TRBJ2-3 NA TRBD2 TRBV10-3 CAISEGSGRTDTQYF TGTGCCATCAGTGAGGGGAGCGGGAGGACCGATACGCAGTATTTT
TRBJ2-1 NA TRBD2 TRBV11-3 CASSLVLAALNEQFF TGTGCCAGCAGCTTAGTCCTAGCGGCCCTCAATGAGCAGTTCTTC
TRBJ2-1 NA NA TRBV7-9 CAIQLIQHNEQFF TGTGCCATCCAGCTGATACAGCACAATGAGCAGTTCTTC
TRBJ2-5 NA NA TRBV1 CTSSLPDGTGGRETQYF TGCACCAGCAGCCTCCCAGACGGGACAGGGGGTAGGGAGACCCAGTACTTC
TRBJ2-7 NA NA TRBV28 CASSVGGLTSSYEQYF TGTGCCAGCAGCGTAGGGGGACTCACGAGCTCCTACGAGCAGTACTTC
TRBJ1-1 few TRBD1 TRBV27 CASSLSPDRATEAFF TGTGCCAGCAGTTTATCTCCCGACAGGGCCACTGAAGCTTTCTTT
TRBJ2-1 few TRBD1 TRBV11-2 CASREDRGTYNEQFF TGTGCCAGCAGAGAGGACAGGGGGACCTACAATGAGCAGTTCTTC
TRBJ2-7 NA TRBD1 TRBV5-1 CASSLGTGGRDEQYF TGCGCCAGCAGCTTGGGAACAGGGGGTCGGGACGAGCAGTACTTC
TRBJ2-1 NA NA TRBV7-9 CASSLGSYEQFF TGTGCCAGCAGCTTAGGAAGTTATGAGCAGTTCTTC
TRBJ2-2 NA NA TRBV28 CASKIRNTGELFF TGTGCCAGTAAAATTCGAAACACCGGGGAGCTGTTTTTT
TRBJ2-5 once TRBD2 TRBV5-1 CASSPGGLGQETQYF TGCGCCAGCAGCCCGGGGGGTCTGGGCCAAGAGACCCAGTACTTC
TRBJ2-1 NA TRBD1 TRBV7-2 CASSLGGQGYNEQFF TGTGCCAGCAGCTTAGGGGGACAGGGTTACAATGAGCAGTTCTTC
TRBJ2-7 NA TRBD1 TRBV6-5 CASSYSPTGILDEQYF TGTGCCAGCAGTTACTCTCCGACAGGGATTCTCGACGAGCAGTACTTC
TRBJ2-5 NA NA TRBV5-6 CASSSPQETQYF TGTGCCAGCAGCTCGCCCCAAGAGACCCAGTACTTC
TRBJ2-1 NA TRBD2 TRBV2 CASSRTSGRGTEQFF TGTGCCAGCAGCAGGACTAGCGGGAGGGGCACTGAGCAGTTCTTC
TRBJ2-3 NA NA TRBV5-6 CASSLARLGSTQYF TGTGCCAGCAGCTTGGCCCGGCTAGGCAGTACGCAGTATTTT
TRBJ1-1 NA TRBD1 TRBV11-2 CASSLSGGTEAFF TGTGCCAGCAGCTTATCAGGGGGCACTGAAGCTTTCTTT
TRBJ2-1 NA NA TRBV28 CASSPPPGNNEQFF TGTGCCAGCAGTCCCCCCCCCGGGAACAATGAGCAGTTCTTC
TRBJ2-7 NA TRBD2 TRBV7-6 CASSDRLAGGSTEYF TGTGCCAGCAGCGACCGACTAGCGGGAGGGTCAACGGAGTACTTC
TRBJ1-4 NA TRBD1 TRBV28 CASSTNRGRTNEKLFF TGTGCCAGCAGTACAAACAGGGGGCGAACTAATGAAAAACTGTTTTTT
TRBJ2-1 NA TRBD1 TRBV10-3 CAIRATGGNEQFF TGTGCCATCAGGGCGACAGGGGGCAATGAGCAGTTCTTC
TRBJ1-1 NA TRBD1 TRBV5-1 CASSFRQGRTEAFF TGCGCCAGCAGCTTCCGACAGGGGAGGACTGAAGCTTTCTTT
TRBJ2-3 NA NA TRBV28 CASSLLGGYTDTQYF TGTGCCAGCAGTTTACTCGGGGGATACACAGATACGCAGTATTTT
TRBJ1-4 NA TRBD1 TRBV19 CASTNRGLNEKLFF TGTGCCAGTACCAACAGGGGTTTAAATGAAAAACTGTTTTTT
TRBJ2-2 NA TRBD2 TRBV6-1 CASSVGLAASGELFF TGTGCCAGCAGTGTAGGACTAGCGGCCAGCGGGGAGCTGTTTTTT
TRBJ2-7 NA NA TRBV11-2 CASSLQTAYEQYF TGTGCCAGCAGCCTTCAGACAGCCTACGAGCAGTACTTC
TRBJ2-1 NA NA TRBV5-1 CASSLELELALGEQFF TGCGCCAGCAGCCTGGAATTGGAATTGGCCTTGGGTGAGCAGTTCTTC
TRBJ2-2 once TRBD2 TRBV18 CASSPMGLAGFANTGELFF TGTGCCAGCTCACCCATGGGACTAGCGGGGTTCGCGAACACCGGGGAGCTGTTTTTT
TRBJ1-5 NA NA TRBV2 CASGRGYNQPQHF TGTGCCAGCGGTAGGGGATACAATCAGCCCCAGCATTTT
TRBJ1-2 once NA TRBV7-2 CASNRNRDYGYTF TGTGCCAGCAACCGGAACAGGGACTATGGCTACACCTTC
TRBJ1-1 once TRBD1 TRBV5-8 CASSPGTGEVGTEAFF TGTGCCAGCAGCCCAGGGACAGGGGAGGTCGGCACTGAAGCTTTCTTT
TRBJ2-3 NA NA TRBV11-3 CASSRRDGLTDTQYF TGTGCCAGCAGCCGCCGGGACGGACTCACAGATACGCAGTATTTT
TRBJ2-3 medium-sized TRBD1 TRBV4-1 CASSQDDRTGVTDTQYF TGCGCCAGCAGCCAAGATGACCGGACAGGGGTTACAGATACGCAGTATTTT
TRBJ1-2 NA NA TRBV9 CASSVGGSGYGYTF TGTGCCAGCAGCGTAGGAGGGTCCGGGTATGGCTACACCTTC
TRBJ2-3 NA NA TRBV6-1 CASSPGDTQYF TGTGCCAGCAGTCCGGGAGATACGCAGTATTTT
TRBJ1-1 NA NA TRBV7-6 CASSPWTASEAFF TGTGCCAGCAGCCCATGGACAGCAAGTGAAGCTTTCTTT
TRBJ1-2 NA NA TRBV6-1 CASSVGEDLGYTF TGTGCCAGCAGTGTGGGGGAGGATCTGGGCTACACCTTC